Listed here are 26 T cell receptor beta chains from one sample, sequenced in a study of regulatory T cells in long-lasting Graves disease. HTBI primers from iRepertoire and Arm-PCR of CDR3 regions yielded the TCR beta libraries. TCRdb called the multiplex PCR reads again in MiXCR, with one record for every CDR3 protein. The sample lists hundreds of thousands of distinct CDR3 sequences; roughly 13% were seen once. Time point in this sample: newly diagnosed GD, antithyroid drugs for less than 3 months. RNA extracted from PBMCs served as the sequencing template. These same records also appear under a second study, on T cells in Graves' hyperthyroidism and ophthalmopathy.

Material: peripheral blood mononuclear cells (PBMCs), obtained at new diagnosis, from a patient treated with antithyroid drugs. The receptors come from a man aged 25-40 years with Graves disease.

This clonotype was observed many times. The chain employs TRBV15 and TRBJ2-5; perhaps TRBD2 as D (5 bases). The germline V and J ends were trimmed by 1 base and 3 bases, with 12 bases remaining between them. This CDR3 is 15 amino acids long. The germline CDR1 and CDR2 sequences are LNHNV and YYDKDF (reference sequence). The CDR3 is CATSRVGSREETQYF. The CDR3 nucleotides are TGTGCCACCAGCAGAGTTGGGAGCCGAGAAGAGACCCAGTACTTC.

This clonotype was recorded many times. The chain recombines TRBV30 with TRBJ1-1; a weak D match, TRBD1 (5 bases). The V gene's germline CDR1 is GTSNPN and CDR2 SVGIG (reference sequence). This CDR3 has 15 residues. The V and J ends lost 2 bases and 0 bases respectively, with 13 bases between them. In DNA, the CDR3 is TGTGCCTGGAGTAAGGGGTGGGGAATGAACACTGAAGCTTTCTTT. Translation: CAWSKGWGMNTEAFF.

The table lists this clonotype with many counts. The CDR3, as DNA: TGCGCCAGCAGCTTGGTGGCTAGCGGGACAATAGATACGCAGTATTTT. Residues: CASSLVASGTIDTQYF. The V and J genes are TRBV5-1 and TRBJ2-3; 9 nucleotides line up with TRBD2. From germline, CDR1 is SGHRS and CDR2 YFSETQ. The junction had 7 bases not matched to a gene; V was cut back by 0 bases and J by 5 bases. This CDR3 region has 16 residues.

There are many counts of this clonotype. The chain combines TRBV12-3 or TRBV12-4 with TRBJ2-2; 10 bases are shared with TRBD2. V shed 5 bases and J 4 bases; nucleotides not matched to a gene: 10. This CDR3 contains 17 residues. CDR3 nucleotides: TGTGCCAGCAGTCTAAGCGGGAGGGCCGACGGCACCGGGGAGCTGTTTTTT. Amino acid sequence: CASSLSGRADGTGELFF.

J is TRBJ2-4 and V is TRBV4-1, with D perhaps matching TRBD2 (7 bases). V lost 1 base, J lost 8 bases, and 15 bases lay in between. CDR3 length: 15 amino acids. CDR1 is MGHRA, CDR2 YSYEKL, per germline. CDR3 sequence: CASSQGGEGGDIQYF. CDR3 DNA sequence: TGCGCCAGCAGCCAAGGGGGAGAGGGGGGGGACATTCAGTACTTC.

This clonotype was picked up many times. Compared with germline, one end of the junction differs, possibly owing to a read error. The chain employs TRBV5-1 and TRBJ2-7, with 8 bases aligning to TRBD1. The CDR3 covers 13 residues. Germline-derived CDR1 and CDR2 are SGHRS and YFSETQ. The CDR3 DNA reads as TGCGCCAGCAGGTTGGGACAGGACTACGAGCAGTACTTC. Amino acids: CASRLGQDYEQYF. The full variable domain, completed using reference TRBV5-1 and TRBJ2-7, is KAGVTQTPRYLIKTRGQQVTLSCSPISGHRSVSWYQQTPGQGLQFLFEYFSETQRNKGNFPGRFSGRQFSNSRSEMNVSTLELGDSALYLCASRLGQDYEQYFGPGTRLTVT.

V usage is TRBV27 and J usage is TRBJ1-4; no firm D call. The CDR3 has 13 amino acids. In germline, CDR1 is MNHEY, CDR2 SMNVEV (reference sequence). V gave up 8 bases and J gave up 4 bases, with 11 bases separating them. CDR3 DNA sequence: TGTGCCAGCGCCCCATCGGGTAATGAAAAACTGTTTTTT. This translates into CASAPSGNEKLFF. Combining the CDR3 with reference TRBV27 and TRBJ1-4 gives the whole variable domain EAQVTQNPRYLITVTGKKLTVTCSQNMNHEYMSWYRQDPGLGLRQIYYSMNVEVTDKGDVPEGYKVSRKEKRNFPLILESPSPNQTSLYFCASAPSGNEKLFFGSGTQLSVL.

This chain links TRBV7-9 with TRBJ1-2; D remains unclear. The V end was cut by 1 base, the J end by 3 bases, with 9 bases between. Germline lookup yields CDR1 SEHNR and CDR2 FQNEAQ (reference sequence). The CDR3 sequence is 14 residues long. In DNA form, the CDR3 reads TGTGCCAGCAGCTTAGAGGTGACTTACTATGGCTACACCTTC. Encoded protein: CASSLEVTYYGYTF. The variable domain in full, completed from reference TRBV7-9 and TRBJ1-2, reads DTGVSQNPRHKITKRGQNVTFRCDPISEHNRLYWYRQTLGQGPEFLTYFQNEAQLEKSRLLSDRFSAERPKGSFSTLEIQRTEQGDSAMYLCASSLEVTYYGYTFGSGTRLTVV.

The chain has TRBV6-2 or TRBV6-3 and TRBJ2-1; D is undetermined. V lost 6 bases, J lost 0 bases, and 12 bases lay in between. There are 15 residues in the CDR3. Germline CDR1 MNHEY, CDR2 SVGEGT. CDR3 DNA: TGTGCCAGCAGCTCCTCCTTTAGCTCCTACAATGAGCAGTTCTTC. Protein product: CASSSSFSSYNEQFF.

CDR3 DNA: TGCGCCAACAGACGCGTTACAGGGGGCGAGAGGACTGAAGCTTTCTTT. It is translated as CANRRVTGGERTEAFF. This chain connects TRBV5-1 to TRBJ1-1; 9 positions match TRBD1. Per the germline V gene, CDR1 is SGHRS and CDR2 is YFSETQ. The J segment lost 5 bases and the V segment lost 9 bases, leaving 17 bases of the junction unmatched. CDR3 size: 16 residues.

This clonotype appeared many times. V usage is TRBV9 and J usage is TRBJ2-3; D remains unclear. Germline-derived CDR1 and CDR2 are SGDLS and YYNGEE. V lost 0 bases and J lost 4, with 3 bases in between. This CDR3 is 12 amino acids long. The CDR3 region is CASSVGPDTQYF. DNA of the CDR3: TGTGCCAGCAGCGTAGGACCAGATACGCAGTATTTT.

This clonotype appeared many times. The V gene is TRBV7-2, the J gene TRBJ1-6; D unresolved. V lost 3 bases, J lost 6 bases, and 9 bases lay in between. This CDR3 has 14 residues. CDR1 is SGHTA, CDR2 FQGNSA, per germline. The CDR3 protein is CASSLTTRNSPLHF. CDR3 nucleotide sequence: TGTGCCAGCAGCTTGACAACACGTAATTCACCCCTCCACTTT.

This clonotype has at least ten counts. The gene calls are TRBV7-2 and TRBJ2-5; D remains unclear. This CDR3 has 14 residues. Germline CDR1 reads SGHTA; CDR2 reads FQGNSA. V shed 2 bases and J shed 1 base, with 8 bases lying between them. Here the CDR3 reads CASSLSQLQETQYF. The CDR3 DNA follows: TGTGCCAGCAGCTTATCACAGCTCCAAGAGACCCAGTACTTC.

This clonotype showed up just a few times. The CDR3 reads CSVLTNEQFF. The CDR3 DNA sequence: TGCAGCGTATTAACGAATGAGCAGTTCTTC. This chain uses TRBV29-1 with TRBJ2-1; D remains ambiguous. CDR3 length equals 10 residues. The V gene lost 6 bases and the J gene lost 7 bases, with 7 bases spanning the gap. CDR1 SQVTM and CDR2 ANQGSEA come from the germline V gene.

In this sample, this clonotype turned up many times. For the CDR3, the DNA is TGCGCCAGCAGCCGTTCCGGGACCTATCCCGATAATTCACCCCTCCACTTT. Amino acids: CASSRSGTYPDNSPLHF. The rearrangement joins TRBV4-1 to TRBJ1-6, with a possible D match to TRBD1 (5 bases). The V and J ends lost 4 bases and 5 bases respectively, with 18 bases between them. Per germline, CDR1 MGHRA and CDR2 YSYEKL. The length of the CDR3 is 17 residues.

This clonotype was seen many times. The CDR3 protein is CASSIGSRVPYNEQFF. The CDR3 region has the DNA TGTGCCAGTAGTATAGGTTCGAGGGTCCCCTACAATGAGCAGTTCTTC. V and J are TRBV19 and TRBJ2-1; D perhaps matches TRBD2 (5 bases). The germline V gene has CDR1 LNHDA and CDR2 SQIVND (reference sequence). The V end lost 1 base, the J end lost 2 bases, and 12 bases lay between the germline ends. The CDR3 has 16 amino acids.

This clonotype was recorded a few times. The chain links TRBV14 to TRBJ2-7; 9 nucleotides line up with TRBD2. V gave up 0 bases and J gave up 7 bases; unmatched junction bases: 7. Germline V gives CDR1 SGHDN, CDR2 FVKESK. The CDR3 contains 15 residues. The CDR3 loop reads CASSQDNVAGAEQYF. The CDR3 DNA reads as TGTGCCAGCAGCCAAGATAATGTAGCGGGAGCGGAGCAGTACTTC.

This clonotype was counted at least ten times. CDR3 DNA: TGTGCCAGCAGCTTAGGTCGTTGGGAGCAGTACTTC. Residues: CASSLGRWEQYF. The chain couples TRBV7-2 to TRBJ2-7, with no clear D. V lost 1 base and J 7 bases, leaving 8 bases between the germline ends. Germline CDR1 and CDR2: SGHTA and FQGNSA. The CDR3 extends over 12 amino acids.

This clonotype occurred many times. An end of the junction differs from the germline gene, which may be a read error. As DNA, the CDR3 is TGTGCCAGCAGTTTAGCGGTTACGGGTGGCGCAGACTTC. It codes for CASSLAVTGGADF. The V call is TRBV12-3 or TRBV12-4, the J call TRBJ2-5; D unclear. This CDR3 is 13 amino acids long.

This clonotype was recorded a few times. The V and J genes are TRBV10-3 and TRBJ1-6, with D possibly matching TRBD1 (5 bases). This CDR3 has 15 residues. Germline V gene sequence: CDR1 ENHRY, CDR2 SYGVKD. V gave up 2 bases and J gave up 10 bases, with 15 bases separating them. The CDR3: CAISETQGGGSPLHF. DNA for the CDR3: TGTGCCATCAGTGAGACTCAGGGAGGTGGATCACCCCTCCACTTT.

The chain links TRBV12-3 or TRBV12-4 to TRBJ2-1; D ambiguous. The CDR3 covers 10 residues. V gave up 4 bases and J gave up 13 bases, with 8 bases separating them. The CDR3 spells CASSSELQFF. DNA of the CDR3: TGTGCCAGCAGTTCAGAATTACAGTTCTTC.

The CDR3 is CASSMGASVQETQYF. CDR3 coding DNA: TGTGCCAGTAGTATGGGGGCTAGCGTCCAAGAGACCCAGTACTTC. V usage is TRBV19 and J usage is TRBJ2-5; D is tentatively TRBD1 or TRBD2 (6 bases each). This CDR3 is 15 amino acids long. The V end lost 3 bases, the J end lost 1 base, and 12 bases lay between the germline ends. CDR1 is LNHDA and CDR2 is SQIVND in the germline V gene (reference sequence). Based on the CDR3 plus reference TRBV19 and TRBJ2-5, the full variable domain is DGGITQSPKYLFRKEGQNVTLSCEQNLNHDAMYWYRQDPGQGLRLIYYSQIVNDFQKGDIAEGYSVSREKKESFPLTVTSAQKNPTAFYLCASSMGASVQETQYFGPGTRLLVL.

This clonotype was detected many times. The genes are TRBV20-1 and TRBJ2-4, with D possibly TRBD2 on 5 matching bases. V was clipped by 3 bases and J by 4 bases, with 16 bases between them. In germline, CDR1 is DFQATT, CDR2 SNEGSKA (reference sequence). The CDR3 has 15 residues. Here the CDR3 reads CSARDQGSTKNIQYF. DNA of the CDR3: TGCAGTGCTAGGGACCAAGGGAGTACTAAAAACATTCAGTACTTC.

This clonotype came up many times. The chain employs TRBV5-1 and TRBJ2-1, with 8 bases that match TRBD2. V lost 4 bases, J lost 1 base, and 13 bases stayed unmatched. Germline CDR1 and CDR2: SGHRS and YFSETQ. The length of the CDR3 is 18 residues. The CDR3 DNA is TGCGCCAGCAGCGGGAACATAGGTGGCGGGAGGTCCTACAATGAGCAGTTCTTC. Protein product: CASSGNIGGGRSYNEQFF.

This clonotype appeared many times. The rearrangement links TRBV24-1 to TRBJ2-2; tentatively, D is TRBD2 (6 bases). The V and J ends lost 2 bases and 3 bases respectively, with 9 bases between them. This CDR3 contains 15 residues. The germline CDR1 and CDR2 sequences are KGHDR and SFDVKD. DNA for the CDR3: TGTGCCACCAGTGATTCTGGAGGGGACACCGGGGAGCTGTTTTTT. This translates into CATSDSGGDTGELFF.

This clonotype was seen more than once but under ten times. This chain links TRBV7-9 with TRBJ2-1; 7 nucleotides agree with TRBD2. The CDR3 consists of 20 residues. CDR1 and CDR2 (germline): SEHNR, FQNEAQ (reference sequence). With V trimmed by 0 bases and J by 2 bases, 16 bases remained unmatched. CDR3 sequence (DNA): TGTGCCAGCAGCTTAGCGGAGTCCTGGCTAGCGGCCTCCCCCTACAATGAGCAGTTCTTC. Amino acids: CASSLAESWLAASPYNEQFF.